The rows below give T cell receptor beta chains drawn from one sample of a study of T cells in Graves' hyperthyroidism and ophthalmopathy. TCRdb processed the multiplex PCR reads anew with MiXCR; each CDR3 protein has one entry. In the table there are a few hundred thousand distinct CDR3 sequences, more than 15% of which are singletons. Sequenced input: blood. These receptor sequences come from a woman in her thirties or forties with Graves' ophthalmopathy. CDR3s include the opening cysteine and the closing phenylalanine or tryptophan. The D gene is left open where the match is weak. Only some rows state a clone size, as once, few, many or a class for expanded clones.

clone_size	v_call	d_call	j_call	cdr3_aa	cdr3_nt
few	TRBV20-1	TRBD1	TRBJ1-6	CSARTGTANSPLHF	TGCAGTGCTAGAACCGGGACAGCTAATTCACCCCTCCACTTT
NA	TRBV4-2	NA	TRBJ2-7	CASSQGGPEQYF	TGTGCCAGCAGCCAAGGGGGGCCGGAGCAGTACTTC
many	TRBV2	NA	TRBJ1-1	CASKGDATEAFF	TGTGCCAGCAAGGGGGACGCCACTGAAGCTTTCTTT
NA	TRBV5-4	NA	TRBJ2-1	CASSPGVTNGEQFF	TGTGCCAGCAGCCCGGGGGTAACTAACGGTGAGCAGTTCTTC
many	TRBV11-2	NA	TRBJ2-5	CASSTPRAVPGETQYF	TGTGCCAGCAGCACCCCCCGGGCGGTCCCCGGGGAGACCCAGTACTTC
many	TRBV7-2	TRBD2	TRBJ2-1	CASSPPGTSGSNEQFF	TGTGCCAGCAGCCCCCCTGGGACTAGCGGGTCCAATGAGCAGTTCTTC
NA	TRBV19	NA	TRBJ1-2	CASDDPAANYGYTF	TGTGCCAGTGATGATCCCGCGGCTAACTATGGCTACACCTTC
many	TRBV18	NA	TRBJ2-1	CASSPQDHPREFF	TGTGCCAGCTCACCCCAGGACCACCCGAGGGAGTTCTTC
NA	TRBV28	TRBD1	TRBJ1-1	CASSSTGGVGTEAFF	TGTGCCAGCAGTTCGACAGGGGGGGTGGGCACTGAAGCTTTCTTT
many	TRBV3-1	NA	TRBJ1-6	CASSRQNSPLHF	TGTGCCAGCAGCAGACAGAATTCACCCCTCCACTTT
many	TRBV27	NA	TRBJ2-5	CASSLSFTSQETQYF	TGTGCCAGCAGTTTATCGTTCACTTCCCAAGAGACCCAGTACTTC
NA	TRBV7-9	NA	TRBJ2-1	CASSLTVGGSYNEQFF	TGTGCCAGCAGCTTAACAGTAGGTGGCTCCTACAATGAGCAGTTCTTC
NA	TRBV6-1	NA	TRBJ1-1	CASILRGPPNTEAFF	TGTGCCAGCATCCTCCGGGGCCCTCCGAACACTGAAGCTTTCTTT
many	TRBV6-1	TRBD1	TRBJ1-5	CASRDRGGQPQHF	TGTGCCAGCAGGGACAGGGGCGGTCAGCCCCAGCATTTT
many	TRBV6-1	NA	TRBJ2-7	CASRDVGVTEQYF	TGTGCCAGCAGGGACGTGGGCGTTACCGAGCAGTACTTC
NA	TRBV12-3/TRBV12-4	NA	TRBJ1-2	CASRAIYGYTF	TGTGCCAGCAGGGCCATCTATGGCTACACCTTC
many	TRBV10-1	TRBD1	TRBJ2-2	CASSESLPGQGAGELFF	TGCGCCAGCAGTGAGTCGCTACCGGGACAGGGTGCCGGGGAGCTGTTTTTT
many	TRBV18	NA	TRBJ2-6	CASSPAQGRSGANVLTF	TGTGCCAGCTCACCAGCTCAGGGTCGCTCTGGGGCCAACGTCCTGACTTTC
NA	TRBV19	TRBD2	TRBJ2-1	CASSIRRGGNEQFF	TGTGCCAGTAGTATAAGGCGGGGGGGCAATGAGCAGTTCTTC
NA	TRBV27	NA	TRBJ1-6	CASSSWTERNSPLHF	TGTGCCAGCAGTTCTTGGACAGAGCGGAATTCACCCCTCCACTTT
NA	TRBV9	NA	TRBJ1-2	CASSPEGGRVSGYTF	TGTGCCAGCAGCCCTGAGGGGGGCAGGGTCAGCGGCTACACCTTC
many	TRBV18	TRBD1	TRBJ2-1	CASASDRVEGVEQFF	TGTGCCAGCGCATCGGACAGGGTTGAGGGAGTTGAGCAGTTCTTC
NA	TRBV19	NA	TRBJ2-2	CASSIGSSGPNTGELFF	TGTGCCAGTAGTATAGGTAGTTCGGGTCCGAACACCGGGGAGCTGTTTTTT
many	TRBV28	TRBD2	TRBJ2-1	CASSEAGGLIDEQFF	TGTGCCAGCAGTGAAGCGGGAGGGCTAATAGATGAGCAGTTCTTC
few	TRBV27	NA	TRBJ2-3	CASSSVAGTYTDTQYF	TGTGCCAGCAGTTCCGTCGCGGGGACATACACAGATACGCAGTATTTT
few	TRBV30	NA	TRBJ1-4	CAGDGPTNEKLFF	TGTGCCGGAGATGGGCCAACTAATGAAAAACTGTTTTTT
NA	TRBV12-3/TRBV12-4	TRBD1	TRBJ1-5	CASSFGGQGPQPQHF	TGTGCCAGCAGTTTCGGAGGACAGGGGCCTCAGCCCCAGCATTTT
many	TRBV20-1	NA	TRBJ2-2	CSASRSTGELFF	TGCAGTGCTAGCAGGTCCACCGGGGAGCTGTTTTTT
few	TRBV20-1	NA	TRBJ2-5	CSATSPGGIEKYF	TGCAGTGCTACCTCCCCAGGAGGGATTGAAAAGTACTTC
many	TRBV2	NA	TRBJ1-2	CASSESYRAYGYTF	TGTGCCAGCAGTGAATCTTACAGGGCCTACGGCTACACCTTC
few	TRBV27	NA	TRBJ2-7	CASSRSWGNEQYF	TGTGCCAGCAGCCGCTCCTGGGGAAACGAGCAGTACTTC
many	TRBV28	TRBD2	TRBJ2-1	CASRTPLAGADNEQFF	TGTGCCAGCAGAACCCCTCTAGCGGGAGCGGACAATGAGCAGTTCTTC
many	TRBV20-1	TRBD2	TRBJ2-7	CSASFSGNSYEQYF	TGCAGTGCTAGTTTTAGCGGGAACTCCTACGAGCAGTACTTC
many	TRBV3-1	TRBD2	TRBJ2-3	CASTLAGGPADTQYF	TGTGCCAGCACCCTAGCGGGAGGGCCGGCAGATACGCAGTATTTT
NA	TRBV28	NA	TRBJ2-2	CASSTPGHRAGELFF	TGTGCCAGCAGCACACCTGGACATAGGGCCGGGGAGCTGTTTTTT
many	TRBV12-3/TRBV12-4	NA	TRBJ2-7	CASSLRGGSAYEQYF	TGTGCCAGCAGTTTACGTGGGGGGTCGGCCTACGAGCAGTACTTC
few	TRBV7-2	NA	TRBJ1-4	CASSLDFAGYEKLFF	TGTGCCAGCAGCTTAGATTTTGCAGGGTATGAAAAACTGTTTTTT
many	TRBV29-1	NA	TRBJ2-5	CSVEGRRGMPQETQYF	TGCAGCGTTGAAGGACGGCGGGGAATGCCTCAAGAGACCCAGTACTTC
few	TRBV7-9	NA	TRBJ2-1	CASSSRQERTDEQFF	TGTGCCAGCAGCTCACGTCAGGAACGTACGGATGAGCAGTTCTTC